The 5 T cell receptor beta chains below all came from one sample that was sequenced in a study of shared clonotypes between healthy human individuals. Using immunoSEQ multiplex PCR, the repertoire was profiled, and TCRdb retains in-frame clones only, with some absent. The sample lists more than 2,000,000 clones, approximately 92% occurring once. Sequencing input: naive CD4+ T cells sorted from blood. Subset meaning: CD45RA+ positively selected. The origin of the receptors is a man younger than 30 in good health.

CDR3 nucleotides: TGCGCCAGCAGCTTGGCCCTTCAGGGATCAACAGATACGCAGTATTTT. It codes for CASSLALQGSTDTQYF. V and J are TRBV5-1 and TRBJ2-3; weak D call: TRBD1 (5 bases). The CDR3 is made up of 16 amino acids. The V end was cut by 0 bases, the J end by 3 bases, with 14 bases between. Germline loops: CDR1 SGHRS, CDR2 YFSETQ. Full variable domain (missing parts from reference TRBV5-1 and TRBJ2-3): KAGVTQTPRYLIKTRGQQVTLSCSPISGHRSVSWYQQTPGQGLQFLFEYFSETQRNKGNFPGRFSGRQFSNSRSEMNVSTLELGDSALYLCASSLALQGSTDTQYFGPGTRLTVL.

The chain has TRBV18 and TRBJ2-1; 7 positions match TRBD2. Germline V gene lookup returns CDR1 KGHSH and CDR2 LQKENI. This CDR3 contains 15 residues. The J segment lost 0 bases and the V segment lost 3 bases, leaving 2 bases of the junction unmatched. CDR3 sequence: CASSPGGVSYNEQFF. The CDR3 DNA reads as TGTGCCAGCTCACCTGGGGGGGTCTCCTACAATGAGCAGTTCTTC.

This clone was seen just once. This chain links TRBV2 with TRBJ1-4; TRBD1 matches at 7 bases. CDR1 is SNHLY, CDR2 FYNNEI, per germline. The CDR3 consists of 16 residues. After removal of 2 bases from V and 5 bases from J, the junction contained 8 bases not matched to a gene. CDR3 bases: TGTGCCAGCAGTGAACTTATTGGGACAGCGAATGAAAAACTGTTTTTT. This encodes CASSELIGTANEKLFF.

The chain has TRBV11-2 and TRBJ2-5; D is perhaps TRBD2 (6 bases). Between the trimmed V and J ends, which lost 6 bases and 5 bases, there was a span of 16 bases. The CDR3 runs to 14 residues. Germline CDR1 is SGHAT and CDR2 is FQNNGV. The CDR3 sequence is CASRYMGGVETQYF. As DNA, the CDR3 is TGTGCCAGCAGATACATGGGCGGGGTCGAGACCCAGTACTTC. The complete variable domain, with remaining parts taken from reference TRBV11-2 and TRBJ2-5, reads EAGVAQSPRYKIIEKRQSVAFWCNPISGHATLYWYQQILGQGPKLLIQFQNNGVVDDSQLPKDRFSAERLKGVDSTLKIQPAKLEDSAVYLCASRYMGGVETQYFGPGTRLLVL.

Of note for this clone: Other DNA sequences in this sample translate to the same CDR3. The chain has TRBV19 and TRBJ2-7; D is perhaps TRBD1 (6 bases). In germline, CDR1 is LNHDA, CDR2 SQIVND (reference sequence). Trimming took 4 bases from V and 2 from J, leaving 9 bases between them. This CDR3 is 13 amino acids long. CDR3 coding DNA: TGTGCCAGTAGTACCACAGGGACCTACGAGCAGTACTTC. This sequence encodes CASSTTGTYEQYF.